Presented here are 13 T cell receptor beta chains from one specimen sequenced in a study of OX40 agonist ivuxolimab in advanced cancers. Assay: immunoSEQ multiplex PCR; the TCRdb copy retains only in-frame clones and omits some. The sample includes approximately 64,000 clones, roughly 80% of them seen just once. Sequenced here: CD4+ or CD8+ T cells sorted from blood, sampled in a trial of the OX40 agonist ivuxolimab. The receptors were gathered from an adult with an advanced solid tumor such as melanoma, head and neck, liver or kidney cancer.

The V and J genes are TRBV10-1 and TRBJ1-5, with D uncertain. The germline V gene has CDR1 WNHNN and CDR2 SYGVQD (reference sequence). The V end lost 6 bases, the J end lost 7 bases, and 13 bases lay between the germline ends. This CDR3 spans 13 amino acids. The CDR3 is CASSPDRAQPQHF. DNA for the CDR3: TGCGCCAGCAGCCCCGACCGAGCCCAGCCCCAGCATTTT.

The chain carries TRBV9 and TRBJ2-5; D may match TRBD1 or TRBD2 (6 bases each). From germline, CDR1 is SGDLS and CDR2 YYNGEE. V lost 0 bases and J 5 bases, leaving 14 bases between the germline ends. The CDR3 totals 15 residues. The CDR3: CASSVALGAGETQYF. The CDR3 nucleotides read TGTGCCAGCAGCGTAGCCCTGGGGGCGGGGGAGACCCAGTACTTC. Drawing the rest from reference TRBV9 and TRBJ2-5, the complete variable domain is DSGVTQTPKHLITATGQRVTLRCSPRSGDLSVYWYQQSLDQGLQFLIQYYNGEERAKGNILERFSAQQFPDLHSELNLSSLELGDSALYFCASSVALGAGETQYFGPGTRLLVL.

This clone was detected only a few times. V is TRBV2 and J is TRBJ1-3; D unclear. Germline loops: CDR1 SNHLY, CDR2 FYNNEI. V was pared by 4 bases and J by 0 bases, with 13 bases between. The length of the CDR3 is 16 residues. CDR3 DNA sequence: TGTGCCAGCAGTGTGCTGGTAGCTACCTCTGGAAACACCATATATTTT. Its protein is CASSVLVATSGNTIYF.

This clone was seen just once. The J gene is TRBJ2-2, the V gene TRBV30; D ambiguous. V dropped 2 bases and J dropped 0 bases, with 4 bases sitting between them. Germline CDR1 and CDR2: GTSNPN and SVGIG (reference sequence). The CDR3 consists of 13 residues. The CDR3 region is CAWSRTNTGELFF. The CDR3 DNA reads TGTGCCTGGAGTCGAACGAACACCGGGGAGCTGTTTTTT. Variable domain in full (rest from reference TRBV30 and TRBJ2-2): SQTIHQWPATLVQPVGSPLSLECTVEGTSNPNLYWYRQAAGRGLQLLFYSVGIGQISSEVPQNLSASRPQDRQFILSSKKLLLSDSGFYLCAWSRTNTGELFFGEGSRLTVL.

V gene TRBV5-1 combines with J gene TRBJ2-2; D may be TRBD2 (5 bases). The CDR3 extends over 15 amino acids. V was shortened by 4 bases and J by 4 bases, with 14 bases between the two germline ends. The germline CDR1 and CDR2 sequences are SGHRS and YFSETQ. The CDR3 nucleotides are TGCGCCAGCAGCCTTGACACCGGAGGCACCGGGGAGCTGTTTTTT. Translated, it gives CASSLDTGGTGELFF. The full variable domain, its missing parts supplied by reference TRBV5-1 and TRBJ2-2, is KAGVTQTPRYLIKTRGQQVTLSCSPISGHRSVSWYQQTPGQGLQFLFEYFSETQRNKGNFPGRFSGRQFSNSRSEMNVSTLELGDSALYLCASSLDTGGTGELFFGEGSRLTVL.

This clone was picked up a small number of times. This rearrangement joins TRBV18 to TRBJ1-5, with D unclear. Germline V gene lookup returns CDR1 KGHSH and CDR2 LQKENI. The CDR3 is 15 amino acids. V was cut by 4 bases and J by 2 bases, with 12 bases left in between. The CDR3 nucleotides read TGTGCCAGCTCACAAGACATTTTGGGCAATCAGCCCCAGCATTTT. The encoded protein is CASSQDILGNQPQHF.

The chain links TRBV10-2 to TRBJ1-4; 9 positions agree with TRBD1. The CDR3 runs 13 residues. Germline CDR1 reads WSHSY; CDR2 reads SAAADI. Trimming removed 8 bases from V and 14 bases from J; junction bases left unmatched: 12. The CDR3 is CASSSRDREGLFF. CDR3 DNA: TGCGCCAGCTCCTCCCGGGACAGGGAAGGGCTGTTTTTT.

The rearrangement joins TRBV20-1 to TRBJ1-2; D is undetermined. The CDR3 covers 9 residues. The germline CDR1 and CDR2 sequences are DFQATT and SNEGSKA (reference sequence). V lost 2 bases to trimming and J lost 8 bases, with 3 bases between them. The CDR3 region has the DNA TGCAGTGCTAGACTAGGCTACACCTTC. This translates into CSARLGYTF.

This chain joins TRBV7-2 and TRBJ2-3; TRBD1 aligns across 9 bases. Losses at the gene ends were 7 bases for V and 4 bases for J; bases not matched to a gene: 6. Germline V gene data show CDR1 as SGHTA and CDR2 as FQGNSA. This CDR3 is 14 amino acids long. This CDR3 reads CASTTGGMSDTQYF. CDR3 in DNA: TGTGCCAGCACCACAGGGGGCATGTCAGATACGCAGTATTTT.

This clone has a handful of counts. This chain uses TRBV6-1 with TRBJ2-6; D unclear. Trimming removed 6 bases from V and 0 bases from J, with 9 bases in between. CDR3 length equals 15 residues. Germline values: CDR1 MNHNS, CDR2 SASEGT. The CDR3 spells CASRISGSGANVLTF. The CDR3 DNA reads as TGTGCCAGCAGGATTTCTGGCTCTGGGGCCAACGTCCTGACTTTC.

The chain employs TRBV11-3 and TRBJ2-5, with 8 bases identical to TRBD2. V shed 1 base and J 5 bases; nucleotides not matched to a gene: 6. Germline values: CDR1 SGHNT, CDR2 YENEEA. The CDR3 covers 15 residues. In DNA form, the CDR3 reads TGTGCCAGCAGCTTAGGGAACGGCGGGAGGGAGACCCAGTACTTC. It codes for CASSLGNGGRETQYF.

This chain links TRBV5-1 with TRBJ2-5; 7 nucleotides align to TRBD2. The CDR3 spans 14 residues. The V gene end was trimmed by 1 base and the J gene end by 3 bases; junction bases not matched to a gene: 3. CDR1 and CDR2 from the germline V gene are SGHRS and YFSETQ. The CDR3: CASSLRGGEETQYF. The CDR3, as DNA: TGCGCCAGCAGCTTGCGCGGGGGAGAAGAGACCCAGTACTTC.

The CDR3 reads CASGGGGYTDTQYF. The CDR3 DNA reads as TGTGCCAGCGGAGGCGGGGGGTACACAGATACGCAGTATTTT. The gene calls are TRBV6-5 and TRBJ2-3, with TRBD2 identical over 8 bases. This CDR3 is 14 amino acids long. V was pared by 8 bases and J by 2 bases, with 6 bases of the junction left unmatched. CDR1 and CDR2 (germline): MNHEY, SVGAGI.